This passage covers 27 T cell receptor beta chains from one sample sequenced in a study of Graves' ophthalmopathy and Graves' hyperthyroidism. RNA transcripts were the source from which TCR beta CDR3 regions were amplified. HTBI primers primed a first-round RT-PCR, and a second-round multiplex PCR followed. One entry per CDR3 protein, called by TCRdb with MiXCR from the multiplex PCR reads. This table has about 740,000 distinct CDR3 sequences, 40% appearing once. Material for sequencing was peripheral blood. These receptors came from an adult man with Graves' ophthalmopathy.

The chain is built from TRBV29-1 and TRBJ2-2, with D unclear. Trimming cost V 5 bases and J 0 bases, with 7 bases left between them. This CDR3 is 13 amino acids long. Germline V gene data show CDR1 as SQVTM and CDR2 as ANQGSEA. The CDR3 sequence: CSVIGPNTGELFF. The CDR3 bases are TGCAGCGTTATAGGTCCGAACACCGGGGAGCTGTTTTTT.

This sequence joins TRBV5-1 and TRBJ2-2, with D possibly being TRBD1 (5 bases). Deletions cut 0 bases from V and 0 bases from J, with 9 bases between. There are 16 residues in the CDR3. CDR1 is SGHRS and CDR2 is YFSETQ in the germline V gene. The CDR3 DNA is TGCGCCAGCAGCTTGGGACAGCGCTCGAACACCGGGGAGCTGTTTTTT. This translates into CASSLGQRSNTGELFF.

This clonotype occurred many times. V is TRBV25-1 and J is TRBJ1-1; D gene unclear. Germline CDR1 is MGHDK and CDR2 is SYGVNS. The CDR3 sequence is 14 residues long. V gave up 3 bases and J gave up 5 bases, with 13 bases separating them. CDR3 nucleotide sequence: TGTGCCAGCAGTGAGCGGAGGGCGAGTACTGAAGCTTTCTTT. Its protein product is CASSERRASTEAFF.

This clonotype has more than one count but fewer than ten. J is TRBJ2-2 and V is TRBV10-3, with TRBD1 as a possible D gene (5 bases). The V gene lost 5 bases and the J gene lost 5 bases, with 21 bases spanning the gap. There are 17 residues in the CDR3. CDR1 ENHRY and CDR2 SYGVKD come from the germline V gene. In DNA form, the CDR3 reads TGTGCCATCAGTCCCTTGGGGCGCGAGAGCGCAACCGGGGAGCTGTTTTTT. Protein: CAISPLGRESATGELFF.

The chain uses TRBV10-3 and TRBJ2-7; TRBD2 matches 11 bases. The J segment lost 3 bases and the V segment lost 10 bases, leaving 11 bases of the junction unmatched. CDR3 length equals 15 residues. Germline V gives CDR1 ENHRY, CDR2 SYGVKD. The CDR3 DNA is TGTGCCAGCAGCTCCACTAGCGGGAGTATCTACGAGCAGTACTTC. Translating gives CASSSTSGSIYEQYF.

A word on this clonotype: It may be a read error: a sequence one base away is much more abundant. V gene TRBV7-1 combines with J gene TRBJ1-5; D unresolved. TRBV7-1 is an ORF, and what it does is uncertain. V gave up 3 bases and J gave up 5 bases, with 8 bases separating them. CDR3 length: 13 amino acids. The CDR3 loop is CASSSEGHQPQHF. In DNA form, the CDR3 reads TGTGCCAGCAGCTCCGAAGGTCATCAGCCCCAGCATTTT.

This clonotype was seen at least ten times. The chain couples TRBV15 to TRBJ1-4, with D perhaps matching TRBD1 (5 bases). Germline V gene lookup returns CDR1 LNHNV and CDR2 YYDKDF (reference sequence). The CDR3 length is 18 residues. V was cut by 0 bases and J by 3 bases, with 17 bases left in between. This CDR3 is CATSRDPRRVGSNEKLFF. CDR3 sequence (DNA): TGTGCCACCAGCAGAGATCCCCGCAGGGTTGGCTCTAATGAAAAACTGTTTTTT.

At least ten counts were recorded for this clonotype. This chain links TRBV25-1 with TRBJ2-2; D is ambiguous. There are 14 residues in the CDR3. Trimming left V 3 bases short and J 1 base short, with 6 bases between. Germline V gives CDR1 MGHDK, CDR2 SYGVNS. The CDR3 DNA sequence: TGTGCCAGCAGTGAGACGTTGAACACCGGGGAGCTGTTTTTT. Translated: CASSETLNTGELFF.

This clonotype was recorded at least ten times. The chain recombines TRBV29-1 with TRBJ1-1, with D perhaps TRBD1 (6 bases). The length of the CDR3 is 13 residues. The germline V gene encodes CDR1 SQVTM and CDR2 ANQGSEA. Trimming cost V 7 bases and J 7 bases, with 19 bases left between them. The CDR3 coding sequence is TGCAGCGCGAGACTCCCGGGGGCAAATGAAGCTTTCTTT. The encoded protein is CSARLPGANEAFF.

This clonotype appeared many times. J is TRBJ1-1 and V is TRBV7-9, with D hard to call. CDR1 is SEHNR, CDR2 FQNEAQ, per germline (reference sequence). The V end was cut by 2 bases, the J end by 5 bases, with 9 bases between. This CDR3 has 13 amino acids. The CDR3 reads CASSLSQGTEAFF. As DNA, the CDR3 is TGTGCCAGCAGCTTATCTCAAGGGACTGAAGCTTTCTTT.

This clonotype was counted between two and nine times. J is TRBJ1-5 and V is TRBV20-1; possible D gene TRBD1, 5 bases. Trimming shortened V by 4 bases and J by 5 bases, and 9 bases separated the two germline ends. The germline V gene has CDR1 DFQATT and CDR2 SNEGSKA (reference sequence). This CDR3 contains 12 residues. The CDR3 DNA reads TGCAGTGCTACGGACAATGATCAGCCCCAGCATTTT. This encodes CSATDNDQPQHF.

This clonotype was observed a single time. The rearrangement joins TRBV11-2 to TRBJ2-3; D possibly corresponds to TRBD1 (5 bases). V dropped 3 bases and J dropped 1 base, with 8 bases sitting between them. The CDR3 has 14 amino acids. Germline values: CDR1 SGHAT, CDR2 FQNNGV. CDR3 sequence reads: CASSFGAGTDTQYF. The CDR3 DNA follows: TGTGCCAGCAGCTTTGGGGCGGGCACAGATACGCAGTATTTT.

Note on this clonotype: The junction does not match germline at one end; this may be a read error. The V and J genes are TRBV15 and TRBJ1-1; D is undetermined. This CDR3 comprises 14 residues. Germline CDR1 reads LNHNV; CDR2 reads YYDKDF (reference sequence). The CDR3 DNA reads TGTGCCACCATGTCGTCTGGCTTTCTAGCTGAGGCTTTCTTT. As protein: CATMSSGFLAEAFF.

This clonotype was detected a few times. This chain connects TRBV25-1 to TRBJ2-2; D possibly corresponds to TRBD2 (6 bases). V was pared by 6 bases and J by 0 bases, with 14 bases between. The CDR3 is 16 amino acids. Per the germline V gene, CDR1 is MGHDK and CDR2 is SYGVNS. The CDR3 sequence is CASSQGLHANTGELFF. DNA for the CDR3: TGTGCCAGCAGCCAGGGACTCCACGCGAACACCGGGGAGCTGTTTTTT.

This clonotype was observed many times. V and J are TRBV25-1 and TRBJ1-6; possibly TRBD1 for D (5 bases). This CDR3 region has 12 residues. The germline V gene encodes CDR1 MGHDK and CDR2 SYGVNS. V was shortened by 3 bases and J by 11 bases, with 8 bases between the two germline ends. The CDR3 is CASSDTGPPLHF. DNA for the CDR3: TGTGCCAGCAGTGATACGGGACCACCCCTCCACTTT.

This clonotype has a count of ten or more. The chain employs TRBV7-9 and TRBJ2-7, with D possibly being TRBD2 (6 bases). Germline loops: CDR1 SEHNR, CDR2 FQNEAQ (reference sequence). The CDR3 spans 14 residues. V was cut by 5 bases and J by 2 bases, with 13 bases left in between. The CDR3 nucleotides are TGTGCCAGCAGCCCCGGAGGGTACGCCTACGAGCAGTACTTC. It codes for CASSPGGYAYEQYF.

The sample holds a few counts of this clonotype. V usage is TRBV12-3 or TRBV12-4 and J usage is TRBJ1-5; D remains ambiguous. This CDR3 is 14 amino acids long. V shed 6 bases and J shed 1 base, with 10 bases lying between them. CDR3 sequence: CASRVDRSNQPQHF. CDR3 bases: TGTGCCAGCAGGGTAGACCGGAGCAATCAGCCCCAGCATTTT.

The chain joins TRBV20-1 to TRBJ1-1; a possible D gene is TRBD1 (5 bases). The germline gives CDR1 DFQATT, CDR2 SNEGSKA (reference sequence). The CDR3 has 14 amino acids. Trimming stripped 4 bases from V and 2 bases from J, with 14 bases between. In DNA, the CDR3 is TGCAGTGCTACCCTCACCGGGACCAACACTGAAGCTTTCTTT. Protein product: CSATLTGTNTEAFF.

This clonotype was found a few times. V gene TRBV19 combines with J gene TRBJ1-2; D not certain. The length of the CDR3 is 13 residues. The germline V gene has CDR1 LNHDA and CDR2 SQIVND (reference sequence). Trimming stripped 2 bases from V and 4 bases from J, with 8 bases between. Here the CDR3 reads CASSINDIYGYTF. In nucleotides, the CDR3 is TGTGCCAGTAGTATAAATGACATCTATGGCTACACCTTC.

This clonotype showed up many times. The rearrangement joins TRBV4-2 to TRBJ1-5; no firm D call. Germline CDR1 and CDR2: LGHNA and YNFKEQ. The CDR3 totals 13 residues. Trimming stripped 0 bases from V and 7 bases from J, with 7 bases between. This CDR3 is CASSQDDGQPQHF. CDR3 DNA sequence: TGTGCCAGCAGCCAAGATGACGGCCAGCCCCAGCATTTT.

This clonotype was seen a handful of times. The chain links TRBV9 to TRBJ2-7, with D perhaps matching TRBD1 (5 bases). Trimming left V 2 bases short and J 5 bases short, with 11 bases between. From germline, CDR1 is SGDLS and CDR2 YYNGEE. This CDR3 has 13 residues. The CDR3 reads CASSVGAMNEQYF. The DNA of the CDR3 is TGTGCCAGCAGCGTTGGGGCTATGAACGAGCAGTACTTC.

With respect to this clonotype: No conserved phenylalanine or tryptophan is present at the end of the CDR3, so a read error is the likely explanation. The CDR3 DNA is TGTGCCAGCAGCCGGACAGGGGGCTTGACTGGGGCCAACGTCCTGACTCTC. Its protein product is CASSRTGGLTGANVLTL. J is TRBJ2-6 and V is TRBV2; 11 bases agree with TRBD1. Trimming cost V 6 bases and J 2 bases; bases outside gene matches: 6. There are 17 residues in the CDR3. CDR1 and CDR2 from the germline V gene are SNHLY and FYNNEI.

Concerning this clonotype itself: The junction departs from germline at one end; a sequencing error may be responsible. The chain combines TRBV7-2 with TRBJ2-5; 11 bases line up with TRBD1. Germline CDR1 SGHTA, CDR2 FQGNSA. The CDR3 has 16 residues. The CDR3: CASSPDRGRGEETQYF. CDR3 bases: TGTGCCAGCAGCCCGGACAGGGGGCGGGGTGAAGAAACCCAGTACTTC.

Notes on this clonotype: Compared with germline, one end of the junction differs, possibly owing to a read error. The V call is TRBV11-2, the J call TRBJ1-1; possibly TRBD1 for D (5 bases). The germline V gene has CDR1 SGHAT and CDR2 FQNNGV. This CDR3 is built from 16 residues. CDR3: CASSVYEGHLNAEAFF. Written as DNA, the CDR3 is TGTGCCAGCAGCGTTTATGAGGGGCACCTGAACGCTGAAGCTTTCTTT.

This clonotype was recorded a few times. This chain connects TRBV19 to TRBJ2-7; D possibly corresponds to TRBD2 (5 bases). The germline CDR1 and CDR2 sequences are LNHDA and SQIVND (reference sequence). This CDR3 is 14 amino acids long. Deletions cut 6 bases from V and 4 bases from J, with 16 bases between. CDR3 nucleotide sequence: TGTGCCAGTAGCTGGAGCGGAGACCATTACGAGCAGTACTTC. Translation gives CASSWSGDHYEQYF.

This clonotype was found many times. This sequence joins TRBV5-8 and TRBJ1-2, with D uncertain. The CDR3 runs to 12 residues. Germline-derived CDR1 and CDR2 are SGHTS and YDEGEE. V gave up 4 bases and J gave up 6 bases, with 10 bases separating them. The CDR3 loop reads CASSANWDGYTF. The CDR3 nucleotides are TGTGCCAGCAGCGCAAACTGGGATGGCTACACCTTC. Full variable domain (outside the CDR3, taken from reference TRBV5-8 and TRBJ1-2): EAGVTQSPTHLIKTRGQQATLRCSPISGHTSVYWYQQALGLGLQFLLWYDEGEERNRGNFPPRFSGRQFPNYSSELNVNALELEDSALYLCASSANWDGYTFGSGTRLTVV.

The chain carries TRBV20-1 and TRBJ2-7, with D unclear. The V end was cut by 3 bases, the J end by 2 bases, with 14 bases between. Germline lookup yields CDR1 DFQATT and CDR2 SNEGSKA (reference sequence). CDR3 length: 14 amino acids. The CDR3 bases are TGCAGTGCTAGCGACTCCTCGGGCACCTACGAGCAGTACTTC. Its translation: CSASDSSGTYEQYF.